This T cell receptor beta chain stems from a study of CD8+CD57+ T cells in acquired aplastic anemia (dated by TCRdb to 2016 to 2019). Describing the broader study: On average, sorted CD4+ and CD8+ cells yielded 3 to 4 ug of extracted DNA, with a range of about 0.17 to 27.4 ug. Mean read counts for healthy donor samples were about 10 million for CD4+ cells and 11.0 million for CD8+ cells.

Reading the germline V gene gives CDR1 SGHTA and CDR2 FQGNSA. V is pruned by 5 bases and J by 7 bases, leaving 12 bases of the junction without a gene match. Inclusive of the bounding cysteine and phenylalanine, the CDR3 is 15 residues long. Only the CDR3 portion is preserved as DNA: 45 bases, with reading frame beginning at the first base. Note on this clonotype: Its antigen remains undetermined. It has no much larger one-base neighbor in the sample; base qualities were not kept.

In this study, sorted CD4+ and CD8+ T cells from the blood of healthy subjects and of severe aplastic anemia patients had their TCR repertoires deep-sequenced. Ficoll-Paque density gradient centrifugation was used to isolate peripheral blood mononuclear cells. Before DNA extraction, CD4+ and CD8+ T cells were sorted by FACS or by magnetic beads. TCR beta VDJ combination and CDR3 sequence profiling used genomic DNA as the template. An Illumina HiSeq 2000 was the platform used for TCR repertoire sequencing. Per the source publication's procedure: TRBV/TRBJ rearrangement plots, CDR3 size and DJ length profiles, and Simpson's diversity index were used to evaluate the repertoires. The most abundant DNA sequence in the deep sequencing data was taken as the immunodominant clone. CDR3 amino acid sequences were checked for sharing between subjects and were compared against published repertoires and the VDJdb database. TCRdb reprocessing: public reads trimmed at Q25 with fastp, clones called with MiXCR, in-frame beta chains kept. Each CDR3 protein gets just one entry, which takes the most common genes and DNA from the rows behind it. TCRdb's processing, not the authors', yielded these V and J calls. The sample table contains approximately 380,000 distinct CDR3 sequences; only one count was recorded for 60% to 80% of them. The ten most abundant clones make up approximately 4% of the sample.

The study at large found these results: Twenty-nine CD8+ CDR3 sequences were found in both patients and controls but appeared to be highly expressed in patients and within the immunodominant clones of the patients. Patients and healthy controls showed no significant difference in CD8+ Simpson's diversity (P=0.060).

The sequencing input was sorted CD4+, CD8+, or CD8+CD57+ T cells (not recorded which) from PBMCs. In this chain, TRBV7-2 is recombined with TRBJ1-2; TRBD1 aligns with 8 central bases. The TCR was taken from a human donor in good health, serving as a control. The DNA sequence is TGTGCCAGCAGCCCAAGCGGGCAGGGGGCAACTGGCTACACCTTC. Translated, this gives CASSPSGQGATGYTF.